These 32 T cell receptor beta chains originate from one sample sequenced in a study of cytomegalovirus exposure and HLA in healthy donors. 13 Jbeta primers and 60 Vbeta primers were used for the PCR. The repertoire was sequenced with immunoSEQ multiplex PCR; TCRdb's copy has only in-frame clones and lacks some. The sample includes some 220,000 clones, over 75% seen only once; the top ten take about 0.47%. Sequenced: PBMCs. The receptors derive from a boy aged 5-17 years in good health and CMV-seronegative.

The CDR3 loop reads CASSQDQTGNNEQFF. The CDR3, as DNA: TGCGCCAGCAGCCAAGATCAAACCGGTAACAATGAGCAGTTCTTC. The chain carries TRBV4-1 and TRBJ2-1; D gene uncertain. In germline, CDR1 is MGHRA, CDR2 YSYEKL. This CDR3 contains 15 residues. V was cut by 0 bases and J by 5 bases, with 11 bases left in between.

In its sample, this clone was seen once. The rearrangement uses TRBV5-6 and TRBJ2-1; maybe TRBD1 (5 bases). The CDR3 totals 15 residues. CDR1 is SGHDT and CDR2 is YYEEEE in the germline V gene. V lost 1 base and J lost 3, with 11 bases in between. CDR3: CASSLTDRGYNEQFF. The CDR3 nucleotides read TGTGCCAGCAGCTTGACCGACAGAGGCTACAATGAGCAGTTCTTC.

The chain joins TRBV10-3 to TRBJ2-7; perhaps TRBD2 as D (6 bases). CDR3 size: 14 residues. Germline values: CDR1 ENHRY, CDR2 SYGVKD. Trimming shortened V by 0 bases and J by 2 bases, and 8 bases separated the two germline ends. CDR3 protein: CAISESSGTYEQYF. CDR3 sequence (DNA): TGTGCCATCAGTGAGTCTAGCGGAACCTACGAGCAGTACTTC.

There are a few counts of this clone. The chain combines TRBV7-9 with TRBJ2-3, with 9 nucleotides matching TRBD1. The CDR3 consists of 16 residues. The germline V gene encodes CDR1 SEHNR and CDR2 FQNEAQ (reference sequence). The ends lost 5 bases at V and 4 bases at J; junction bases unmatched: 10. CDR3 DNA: TGTGCCAGCAGCGGATCCGGGACAGGGCGCGCAGATACGCAGTATTTT. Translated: CASSGSGTGRADTQYF.

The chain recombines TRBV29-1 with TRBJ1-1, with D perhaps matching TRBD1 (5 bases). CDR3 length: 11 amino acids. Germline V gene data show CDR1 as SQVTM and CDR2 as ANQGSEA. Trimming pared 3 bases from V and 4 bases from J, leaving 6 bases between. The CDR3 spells CSVDRVTEAFF. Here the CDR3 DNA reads TGCAGCGTTGACAGGGTCACTGAAGCTTTCTTT.

The CDR3 here is CASSQGGLAGNTEAFF. The CDR3 DNA is TGCGCCAGCAGCCAGGGGGGATTGGCAGGGAACACTGAAGCTTTCTTT. The rearrangement joins TRBV4-1 to TRBJ1-1; maybe TRBD1 (5 bases). Deletions cut 3 bases from V and 1 base from J, with 15 bases between. Per the germline V gene, CDR1 is MGHRA and CDR2 is YSYEKL. There are 16 residues in the CDR3.

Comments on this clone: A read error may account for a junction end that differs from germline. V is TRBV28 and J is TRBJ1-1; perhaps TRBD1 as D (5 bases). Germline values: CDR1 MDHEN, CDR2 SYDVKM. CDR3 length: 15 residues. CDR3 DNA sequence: TGTGCCAGCAGTCCCGGGGGGGGTATGAAGACTGAAGCTTTCTTT. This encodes CASSPGGGMKTEAFF.

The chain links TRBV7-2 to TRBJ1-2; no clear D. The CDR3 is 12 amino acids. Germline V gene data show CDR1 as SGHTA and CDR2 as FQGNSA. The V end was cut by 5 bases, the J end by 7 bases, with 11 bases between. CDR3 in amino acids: CASSLDIAGYTF. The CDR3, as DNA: TGTGCCAGCAGCCTTGACATTGCTGGCTACACCTTC.

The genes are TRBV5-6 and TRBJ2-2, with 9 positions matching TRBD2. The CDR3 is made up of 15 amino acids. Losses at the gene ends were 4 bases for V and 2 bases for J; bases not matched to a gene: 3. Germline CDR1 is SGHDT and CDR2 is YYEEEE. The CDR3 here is CASSASGTNTGELFF. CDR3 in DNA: TGTGCCAGCAGCGCTAGCGGGACCAACACCGGGGAGCTGTTTTTT.

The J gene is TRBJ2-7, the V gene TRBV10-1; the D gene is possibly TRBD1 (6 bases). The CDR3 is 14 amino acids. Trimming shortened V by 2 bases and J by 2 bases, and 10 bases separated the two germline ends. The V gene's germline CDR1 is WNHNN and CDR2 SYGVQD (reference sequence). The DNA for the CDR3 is TGCGCCAGCAGTGAGCAGCCAGGGGCCTACGAGCAGTACTTC. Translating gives CASSEQPGAYEQYF.

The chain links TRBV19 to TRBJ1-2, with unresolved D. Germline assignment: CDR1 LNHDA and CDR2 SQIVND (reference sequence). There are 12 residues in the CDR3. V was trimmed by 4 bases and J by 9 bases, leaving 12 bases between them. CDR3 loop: CASSSLSSSYTF. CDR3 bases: TGTGCCAGTAGTAGCCTCTCTAGTAGCTACACCTTC. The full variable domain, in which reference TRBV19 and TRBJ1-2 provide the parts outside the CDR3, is DGGITQSPKYLFRKEGQNVTLSCEQNLNHDAMYWYRQDPGQGLRLIYYSQIVNDFQKGDIAEGYSVSREKKESFPLTVTSAQKNPTAFYLCASSSLSSSYTFGSGTRLTVV.

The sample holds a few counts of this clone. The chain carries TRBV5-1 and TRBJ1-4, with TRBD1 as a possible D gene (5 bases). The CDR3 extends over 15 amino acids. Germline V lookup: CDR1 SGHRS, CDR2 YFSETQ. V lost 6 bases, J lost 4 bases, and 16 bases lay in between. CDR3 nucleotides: TGCGCCAGCACCGGCGAGCAGGGCTTTAATGAAAAACTGTTTTTT. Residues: CASTGEQGFNEKLFF.

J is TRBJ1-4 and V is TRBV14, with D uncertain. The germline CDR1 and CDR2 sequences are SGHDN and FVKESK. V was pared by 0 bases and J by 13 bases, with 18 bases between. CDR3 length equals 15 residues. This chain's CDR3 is CASSQDVGPSGGLFF. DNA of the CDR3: TGTGCCAGCAGCCAAGACGTCGGGCCTTCTGGAGGACTGTTTTTT.

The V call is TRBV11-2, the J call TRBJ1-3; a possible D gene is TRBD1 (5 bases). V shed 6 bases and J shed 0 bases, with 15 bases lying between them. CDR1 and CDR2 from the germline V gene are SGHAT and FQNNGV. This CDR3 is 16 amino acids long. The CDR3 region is CASRPIDSFSGNTIYF. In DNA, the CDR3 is TGTGCCAGCAGACCCATCGACAGCTTCTCTGGAAACACCATATATTTT.

The CDR3: CAGSGEGGNIQYF. CDR3 nucleotide sequence: TGCGCCGGGTCCGGGGAGGGAGGGAACATTCAGTACTTC. This chain joins TRBV10-2 and TRBJ2-4; TRBD2 agrees at 7 bases. V shed 11 bases, J shed 7 bases, and the junction held 11 bases outside the gene matches. The CDR3 has 13 residues. Germline loops: CDR1 WSHSY, CDR2 SAAADI.

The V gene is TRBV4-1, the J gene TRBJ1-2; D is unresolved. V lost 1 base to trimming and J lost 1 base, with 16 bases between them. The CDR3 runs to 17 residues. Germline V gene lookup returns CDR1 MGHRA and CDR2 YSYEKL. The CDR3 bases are TGCGCCAGCAGCCAAGGAGGGAAAGGGCTAGGTAACTATGGCTACACCTTC. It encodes CASSQGGKGLGNYGYTF.

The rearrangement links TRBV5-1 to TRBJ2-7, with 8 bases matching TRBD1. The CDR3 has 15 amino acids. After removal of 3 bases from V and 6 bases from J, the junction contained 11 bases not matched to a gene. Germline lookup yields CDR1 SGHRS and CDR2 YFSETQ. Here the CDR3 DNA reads TGCGCCAGCAGCTCGAGACAGGACAGGGCCGCCGAGCAGTACTTC. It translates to CASSSRQDRAAEQYF.

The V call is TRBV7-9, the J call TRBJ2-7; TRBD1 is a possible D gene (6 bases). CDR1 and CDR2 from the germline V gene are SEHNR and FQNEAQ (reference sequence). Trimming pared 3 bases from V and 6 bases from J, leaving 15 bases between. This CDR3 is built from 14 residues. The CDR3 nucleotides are TGTGCCAGCAGCTTGGGACAACGCGGCGGCGAGCAGTACTTC. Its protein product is CASSLGQRGGEQYF.

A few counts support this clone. The CDR3 bases are TGCGCCAGCAGCCATCCCACCGGGACAGTAGACACTGAAGCTTTCTTT. Protein product: CASSHPTGTVDTEAFF. The chain has TRBV4-1 and TRBJ1-1; 7 nucleotides match TRBD1. This CDR3 is 16 amino acids long. CDR1 MGHRA and CDR2 YSYEKL come from the germline V gene. The ends lost 3 bases at V and 3 bases at J; junction bases unmatched: 10.

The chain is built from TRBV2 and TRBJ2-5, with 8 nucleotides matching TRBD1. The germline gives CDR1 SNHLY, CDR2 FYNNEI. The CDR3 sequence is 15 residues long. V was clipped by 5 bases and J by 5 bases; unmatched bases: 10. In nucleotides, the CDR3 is TGTGCCAGCAGTTTGGACAGGGAGGAGAGCGAGACCCAGTACTTC. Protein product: CASSLDREESETQYF.

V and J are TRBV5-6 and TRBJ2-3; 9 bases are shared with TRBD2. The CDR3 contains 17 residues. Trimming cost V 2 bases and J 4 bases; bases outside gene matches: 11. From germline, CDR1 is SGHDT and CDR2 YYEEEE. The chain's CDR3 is CASSLMAGGPSADTQYF. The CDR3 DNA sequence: TGTGCCAGCAGCTTAATGGCGGGGGGGCCAAGTGCAGATACGCAGTATTTT.

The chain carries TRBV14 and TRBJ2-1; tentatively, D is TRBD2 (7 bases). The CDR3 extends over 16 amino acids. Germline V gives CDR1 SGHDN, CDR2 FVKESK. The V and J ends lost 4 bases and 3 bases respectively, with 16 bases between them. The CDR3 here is CASSPRGANLYNEQFF. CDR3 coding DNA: TGTGCCAGCAGCCCCCGGGGGGCCAATCTCTACAATGAGCAGTTCTTC.

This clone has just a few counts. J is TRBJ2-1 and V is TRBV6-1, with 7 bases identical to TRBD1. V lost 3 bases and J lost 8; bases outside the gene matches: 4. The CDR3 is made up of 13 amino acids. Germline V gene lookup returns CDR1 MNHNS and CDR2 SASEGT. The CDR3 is CASSEGQFHEQFF. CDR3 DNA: TGTGCCAGCAGTGAGGGACAGTTTCATGAGCAGTTCTTC.

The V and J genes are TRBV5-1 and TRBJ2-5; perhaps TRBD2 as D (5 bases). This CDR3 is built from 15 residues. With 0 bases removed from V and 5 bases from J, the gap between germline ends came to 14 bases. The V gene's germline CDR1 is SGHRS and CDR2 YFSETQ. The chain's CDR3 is CASSLAPGEWETQYF. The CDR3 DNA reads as TGCGCCAGCAGCTTGGCCCCCGGGGAGTGGGAGACCCAGTACTTC.

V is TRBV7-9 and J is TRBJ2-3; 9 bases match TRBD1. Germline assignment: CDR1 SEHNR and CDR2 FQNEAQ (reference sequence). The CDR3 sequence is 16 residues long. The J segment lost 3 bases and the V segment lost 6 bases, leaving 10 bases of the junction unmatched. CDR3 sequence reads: CASRKTTGGPTDTQYF. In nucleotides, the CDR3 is TGTGCCAGCAGAAAAACAACAGGGGGCCCGACAGATACGCAGTATTTT.

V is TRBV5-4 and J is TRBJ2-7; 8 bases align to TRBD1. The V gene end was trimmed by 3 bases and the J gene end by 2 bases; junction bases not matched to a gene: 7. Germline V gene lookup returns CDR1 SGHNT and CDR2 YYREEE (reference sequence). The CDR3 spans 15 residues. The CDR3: CASSYRTGRAYEQYF. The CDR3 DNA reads TGTGCCAGCAGCTATCGGACAGGGCGAGCCTACGAGCAGTACTTC.

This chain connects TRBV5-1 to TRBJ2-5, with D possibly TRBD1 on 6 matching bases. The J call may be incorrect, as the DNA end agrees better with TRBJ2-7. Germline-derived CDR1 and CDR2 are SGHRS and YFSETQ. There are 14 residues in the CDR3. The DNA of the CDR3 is TGCGCCAGCACCCCCTGGGACAATAAGACCGAGCAGTACTTC. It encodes CASTPWDNKTEQYF.

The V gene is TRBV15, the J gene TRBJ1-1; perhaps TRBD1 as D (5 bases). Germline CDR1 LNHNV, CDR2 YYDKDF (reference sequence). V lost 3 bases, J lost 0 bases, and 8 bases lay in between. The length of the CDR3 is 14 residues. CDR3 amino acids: CATSRVTVNTEAFF. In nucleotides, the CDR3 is TGTGCCACCAGCAGGGTGACAGTGAACACTGAAGCTTTCTTT.

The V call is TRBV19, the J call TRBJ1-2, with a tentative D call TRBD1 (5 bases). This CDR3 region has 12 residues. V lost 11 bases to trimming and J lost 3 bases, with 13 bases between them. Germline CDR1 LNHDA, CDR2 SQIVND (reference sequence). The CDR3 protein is CALGLMDYGYTF. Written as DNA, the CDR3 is TGTGCCTTGGGACTAATGGACTATGGCTACACCTTC.

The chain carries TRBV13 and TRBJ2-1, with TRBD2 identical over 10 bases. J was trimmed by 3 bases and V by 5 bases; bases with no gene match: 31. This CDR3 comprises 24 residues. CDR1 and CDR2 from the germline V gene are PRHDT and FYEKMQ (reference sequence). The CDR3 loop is CASSPKKAGGPSWATSGFYNEQFF. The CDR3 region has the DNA TGTGCCAGCAGCCCTAAAAAAGCGGGAGGGCCCAGTTGGGCGACTTCGGGGTTCTACAATGAGCAGTTCTTC.

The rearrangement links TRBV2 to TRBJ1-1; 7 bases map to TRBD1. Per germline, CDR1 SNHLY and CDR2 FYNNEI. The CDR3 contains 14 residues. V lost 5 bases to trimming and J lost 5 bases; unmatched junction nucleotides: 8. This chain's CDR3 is CASSKLTGFTEAFF. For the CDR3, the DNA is TGTGCCAGCAGTAAACTGACAGGGTTTACTGAAGCTTTCTTT.

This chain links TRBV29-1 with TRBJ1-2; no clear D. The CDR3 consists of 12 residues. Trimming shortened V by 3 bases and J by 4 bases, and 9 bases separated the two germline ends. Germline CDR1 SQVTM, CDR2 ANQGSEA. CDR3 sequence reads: CSVDATLYGYTF. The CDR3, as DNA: TGCAGCGTTGATGCAACTCTCTATGGCTACACCTTC.